These T cell receptor beta chains were read from a single sample in a study of read filtering for tumor transcriptome and immune sequencing. Each CDR3 protein is one row after TCRdb ran MiXCR on the reads. The sample contains some 46,000 distinct CDR3 sequences, about 12% of which appear only once. The specimen sequenced was a population of CD138-negative cells sorted from bone marrow. The receptors here all came from a donor aged 40 or over with multiple myeloma. Both conserved end residues are part of each CDR3. Fields, in order: V gene, CDR3 protein.

V: TRBV20-1; CDR3: CSARGLAGGSYEQYF
V: TRBV4-1; CDR3: CASSQDLRASYNEQFF
V: TRBV4-3; CDR3: CASSPDWVTFTEAFF
V: TRBV3-1; CDR3: CASSQELHTGELFF
V: TRBV30; CDR3: CAWSLAGASEAFF
V: TRBV11-2; CDR3: CASSFLGPEQFF
V: TRBV15; CDR3: CATSRDSAASTF
V: TRBV29-1; CDR3: CSVSPGASEAFF
V: TRBV18; CDR3: CASSPRRQGPQETQYF
V: TRBV7-9; CDR3: CASSLAENRMRDF
V: TRBV29-1; CDR3: CSVIRVNEQFF
V: TRBV28; CDR3: CASTFNRADTDTQYF
V: TRBV29-1; CDR3: CSAGTSGYNEQFF
V: TRBV25-1; CDR3: CASSADATGTDTQYF
V: TRBV20-1; CDR3: CSARIPQAQETQYF
V: TRBV5-6; CDR3: CASREWGGGEQYF